Listed here is a single T cell receptor (beta chain). As yet, its antigen is unknown. These data are taken from a study of blood T cells in healthy people across ages. Overall study: Capturing about one barcoded beta molecule per two T cells was achieved by template switching.

The V end lost 7 bases, the J end lost 1 base, and 23 bases lay between the germline ends. Germline CDR1 and CDR2: MDHEN and SYDVKM. The CDR3 loop spans 17 amino acids. A sample-barcoded 5' primer and a J-beta primer mix were used in a second PCR of roughly 7 to 11 cycles. MiXCR was run by TCRdb on the 5' RACE reads, yielding one entry per CDR3 protein. There are 850,000 to 1,000,000 distinct CDR3 sequences in the sample; about 51% occur only once, and around 21% lies in the top ten. Study-wide points: It was held that the diversity estimates obtained from one million T cells were underestimates. Age showed a roughly linear inverse relationship with TCR beta diversity per million T cells. Reliance upon unsorted PBMCs precluded definitive naive versus antigen-experienced comparison.

The sample was blood. The chain has TRBV28 and TRBJ2-7; possibly TRBD1 for D (6 bases). The clonotype was recovered from a woman between 55 and 75 years old in good health. The DNA for the CDR3 is TGTGCCAGCACTCCTAGTGTGGGGGCGGGTAGTTCCTACGAGCAGTACTTC. Its protein is CASTPSVGAGSSYEQYF.